The 25 T cell receptor beta chains listed next were all sequenced from one sample in a study of post-analysis software for immune sequencing data. Study results and limitations: In patients, a few TRBV segments were more frequent than in controls, with TRBV5-6, TRBV5-1 and TRBV20-1 among them.

Each TCR beta cDNA library carried unique molecular identifiers. TCRdb fed the PCR reads into MiXCR, producing one record per CDR3 protein. This table holds roughly 620,000 distinct CDR3 sequences, roughly two fifths found once. No antigen is known for these receptors. Sequencing used blood. The receptors originated from a girl aged 10 to 17 with multiple sclerosis.

The V and J genes are TRBV7-6 and TRBJ2-7, with 7 nucleotides matching TRBD2. The CDR3 length is 17 residues. The ends lost 5 bases at V and 6 bases at J; junction bases unmatched: 19. CDR1 and CDR2 (germline): SGHVS, FNYEAQ. The CDR3 sequence: CASSTIDGGVRFGEQYF. The DNA for the CDR3 is TGTGCCAGCAGCACCATAGATGGGGGGGTTCGGTTTGGCGAGCAGTACTTC. Supplemented by reference TRBV7-6 and TRBJ2-7, the full variable domain reads GAGVSQSPRYKVTKRGQDVALRCDPISGHVSLYWYRQALGQGPEFLTYFNYEAQQDKSGLPNDRFSAERPEGSISTLTIQRTEQRDSAMYRCASSTIDGGVRFGEQYFGPGTRLTVT.

This chain links TRBV7-9 with TRBJ2-7, with D perhaps assigned TRBD1 or TRBD2 (5 bases each). The CDR3 has 14 residues. Germline values: CDR1 SEHNR, CDR2 FQNEAQ (reference sequence). With 10 bases removed from V and 7 bases from J, the gap between germline ends came to 23 bases. CDR3 nucleotides: TGTGCCACCCCTAGCAGGGATCATCGCGGGGAGCAGTACTTC. It translates to CATPSRDHRGEQYF.

This clonotype was detected only a few times. The J gene is TRBJ1-1, the V gene TRBV29-1; TRBD1 is a possible D gene (5 bases). Germline-derived CDR1 and CDR2 are SQVTM and ANQGSEA. The CDR3 has 14 amino acids. V was clipped by 7 bases and J by 1 base, with 16 bases between them. This chain's CDR3 is CSAGPGLGNTEAFF. In nucleotides, the CDR3 is TGCAGCGCTGGCCCGGGGCTAGGGAACACTGAAGCTTTCTTT.

This clonotype occurred once. The gene calls are TRBV18 and TRBJ1-2; tentative D call: TRBD1 (5 bases). V lost 1 base to trimming and J lost 4 bases, with 10 bases between them. Looked up from germline, CDR1 is KGHSH and CDR2 is LQKENI. This CDR3 comprises 14 residues. DNA of the CDR3: TGTGCCAGCTCACCACGGCAGGGCATCTATGGCTACACCTTC. Translation: CASSPRQGIYGYTF.

The sample holds many counts of this clonotype. The genes are TRBV6-2 or TRBV6-3 and TRBJ1-2; the D is unclear. Germline CDR1 reads MNHEY; CDR2 reads SVGEGT. The CDR3 consists of 15 residues. The germline V and J ends were trimmed by 0 bases and 5 bases, with 13 bases remaining between them. The CDR3 sequence: CASSYSTAGGYGYTF. The CDR3 DNA follows: TGTGCCAGCAGTTACTCGACGGCCGGAGGTTATGGCTACACCTTC.

V and J are TRBV7-2 and TRBJ1-1; D possibly corresponds to TRBD1 (5 bases). This CDR3 is built from 17 residues. Per germline, CDR1 SGHTA and CDR2 FQGNSA. Trimming pared 5 bases from V and 3 bases from J, leaving 22 bases between. The CDR3 loop reads CASSLRAIGSADTEAFF. In DNA, the CDR3 is TGTGCCAGCAGCCTCAGGGCCATAGGGAGCGCGGACACTGAAGCTTTCTTT. The entire variable domain, with the rest obtained from reference TRBV7-2 and TRBJ1-1, is as follows: GAGVSQSPSNKVTEKGKDVELRCDPISGHTALYWYRQSLGQGLEFLIYFQGNSAPDKSGLPSDRFSAERTGGSVSTLTIQRTQQEDSAVYLCASSLRAIGSADTEAFFGQGTRLTVV.

The chain links TRBV10-3 to TRBJ2-7, with 9 positions matching TRBD1. The trim removed 6 bases at V and 4 bases at J, leaving 10 bases unmatched. This CDR3 is 15 amino acids long. Germline V gives CDR1 ENHRY, CDR2 SYGVKD. CDR3 loop: CAIRREGQGPYEQYF. CDR3 nucleotide sequence: TGTGCCATCAGGAGGGAAGGACAGGGGCCATACGAGCAGTACTTC.

The V and J genes are TRBV28 and TRBJ2-3; no clear D. Germline CDR1 and CDR2: MDHEN and SYDVKM. V shed 4 bases and J shed 4 bases, with 12 bases lying between them. This CDR3 spans 14 amino acids. The CDR3 coding sequence is TGTGCCAGCAGTTCCCCCCAGGTTCCAGATACGCAGTATTTT. Protein sequence: CASSSPQVPDTQYF.

The chain recombines TRBV7-2 with TRBJ2-5; D unclear. The CDR3 extends over 17 amino acids. CDR1 SGHTA and CDR2 FQGNSA come from the germline V gene. The V end lost 5 bases, the J end lost 0 bases, and 19 bases lay between the germline ends. This chain's CDR3 is CASSPKSRAEYQETQYF. The CDR3 DNA follows: TGTGCCAGCAGCCCAAAATCCCGGGCCGAGTACCAAGAGACCCAGTACTTC.

J is TRBJ2-3 and V is TRBV29-1, with 12 bases identical to TRBD1. The CDR3 extends over 15 amino acids. J was trimmed by 3 bases and V by 7 bases; bases with no gene match: 8. Germline CDR1 reads SQVTM; CDR2 reads ANQGSEA. Here the CDR3 DNA reads TGCAGCGCTAAGGGACAGGGGGCGCGGACAGATACGCAGTATTTT. Its protein product is CSAKGQGARTDTQYF.

At least ten counts were recorded for this clonotype. The rearrangement joins TRBV12-3 or TRBV12-4 to TRBJ2-6, with D unresolved. CDR3 length: 13 amino acids. With 4 bases removed from V and 4 bases from J, the gap between germline ends came to 5 bases. Written as DNA, the CDR3 is TGTGCCAGCAGTTCTTCCGGGGCCAACGTCCTGACTTTC. As protein: CASSSSGANVLTF.

This chain's CDR3 is CASSQVAGPYEQYF. The CDR3 DNA reads as TGCGCCAGCAGCCAAGTTGCAGGGCCCTACGAGCAGTACTTC. The genes are TRBV4-1 and TRBJ2-7; D might be TRBD1 (5 bases). The CDR3 is made up of 14 amino acids. The V and J ends lost 1 base and 2 bases respectively, with 9 bases between them. Germline assignment: CDR1 MGHRA and CDR2 YSYEKL.

Note on this clonotype: A much larger clone differs by one base, so this may be a read error. The chain employs TRBV6-5 and TRBJ2-3; 10 nucleotides agree with TRBD2. The CDR3 contains 15 residues. Germline V CDR1 and CDR2: MNHEY, SVGAGI. The CDR3 loop is CTSSYEAGGPHTQYF. The CDR3, as DNA: TGTACCAGCAGTTACGAAGCGGGAGGGCCGCATACGCAGTATTTT.

In this sample, this clonotype turned up a few times. V gene TRBV12-3 or TRBV12-4 combines with J gene TRBJ1-1; 7 bases are shared with TRBD1. This CDR3 is built from 15 residues. V lost 5 bases and J lost 3; bases outside the gene matches: 9. The CDR3 DNA reads as TGTGCCAGCAGTGTCGAGGACGGGACAGACACTGAAGCTTTCTTT. Translating gives CASSVEDGTDTEAFF.

This clonotype was counted between two and nine times. The chain couples TRBV7-2 to TRBJ2-1, with TRBD2 matching over 7 bases. The CDR3 loop spans 15 amino acids. CDR1 is SGHTA and CDR2 is FQGNSA in the germline V gene. V dropped 0 bases and J dropped 6; count of bases not matched to a gene: 5. In DNA, the CDR3 is TGTGCCAGCAGCTTAGCGGCTAGCGGTAGCAATGAGCAGTTCTTC. Protein product: CASSLAASGSNEQFF.

This clonotype was observed a handful of times. The chain has TRBV4-2 and TRBJ2-6; 11 bases map to TRBD2. After removal of 1 base from V and 0 bases from J, the junction contained 2 bases not matched to a gene. Germline CDR1 LGHNA, CDR2 YNFKEQ. This CDR3 is 18 amino acids long. CDR3 sequence: CASSQVLAGDSGANVLTF. CDR3 bases: TGTGCCAGCAGCCAAGTACTAGCGGGGGACTCTGGGGCCAACGTCCTGACTTTC.

This clonotype was detected only a few times. V and J are TRBV10-2 and TRBJ2-1; TRBD1 matches at 8 bases. The CDR3 extends over 15 amino acids. Losses at the gene ends were 3 bases for V and 9 bases for J; bases not matched to a gene: 10. CDR1 WSHSY and CDR2 SAAADI come from the germline V gene. The chain's CDR3 is CASSDPTGVGGEQFF. The DNA for the CDR3 is TGCGCCAGCAGTGACCCGACAGGGGTCGGGGGTGAGCAGTTCTTC.

V gene TRBV7-9 combines with J gene TRBJ1-1; tentatively, D is TRBD1 (6 bases). With 5 bases removed from V and 1 base from J, the gap between germline ends came to 11 bases. CDR1 and CDR2 from the germline V gene are SEHNR and FQNEAQ (reference sequence). The CDR3 sequence is 14 residues long. DNA for the CDR3: TGTGCCAGCAGCAAAACAGGGAGGAACACTGAAGCTTTCTTT. It yields the protein CASSKTGRNTEAFF.

This clonotype was counted only a few times. The chain combines TRBV6-5 with TRBJ1-4; perhaps TRBD1 as D (6 bases). This CDR3 spans 15 amino acids. The germline CDR1 and CDR2 sequences are MNHEY and SVGAGI. V was cut by 4 bases and J by 8 bases, with 17 bases left in between. CDR3 sequence reads: CASSSPQGGDEKLFF. The CDR3 nucleotides read TGTGCCAGCAGTTCCCCACAGGGAGGAGACGAAAAACTGTTTTTT.

This clonotype was counted a few times. The rearrangement joins TRBV20-1 to TRBJ2-7; the match to TRBD2 covers 10 bases. CDR3 size: 15 residues. V gave up 5 bases and J gave up 4 bases; unmatched junction bases: 11. The germline CDR1 and CDR2 sequences are DFQATT and SNEGSKA (reference sequence). Written as DNA, the CDR3 is TGCAGTGCTTGTCAGAGGGGGACTAGCGTGTACGAGCAGTACTTC. Protein product: CSACQRGTSVYEQYF.

The CDR3 DNA reads TGTGCCAGCAGGTGGACAGGAGGGAATTCACCCCTCCACTTT. As protein: CASRWTGGNSPLHF. V and J are TRBV27 and TRBJ1-6, with 7 positions matching TRBD1. Per the germline V gene, CDR1 is MNHEY and CDR2 is SMNVEV (reference sequence). This CDR3 comprises 14 residues. The V and J ends lost 6 bases and 7 bases, in that order; junction bases with no gene match: 6.

The chain recombines TRBV10-3 with TRBJ2-5; 10 bases align to TRBD2. The CDR3 spans 17 residues. The trim removed 4 bases at V and 2 bases at J, leaving 10 bases unmatched. In germline, CDR1 is ENHRY, CDR2 SYGVKD. CDR3 DNA sequence: TGTGCCATCAGTGGTAATTGGGCTAGCGGGAGTCAAGAGACCCAGTACTTC. It codes for CAISGNWASGSQETQYF.

In this sample, this clonotype turned up a few times. V is TRBV20-1 and J is TRBJ1-5; D is undetermined. The ends were cut back, 5 bases at V and 9 bases at J, with 20 bases in the middle. Germline lookup yields CDR1 DFQATT and CDR2 SNEGSKA (reference sequence). The CDR3 contains 14 residues. The CDR3, as DNA: TGCAGTGCTCTACATACGGACGGAGGAAGGCCCCAGCATTTT. Translation: CSALHTDGGRPQHF.

This clonotype was observed a few times. The chain couples TRBV10-3 to TRBJ2-5, with 7 nucleotides matching TRBD2. The germline V gene has CDR1 ENHRY and CDR2 SYGVKD. CDR3 length: 17 amino acids. V dropped 5 bases and J dropped 1; count of bases not matched to a gene: 13. CDR3 sequence reads: CAISKFSVRELQETQYF. The CDR3 DNA is TGTGCCATCAGTAAATTTAGTGTGCGGGAGCTCCAAGAGACCCAGTACTTC.

The chain links TRBV6-5 to TRBJ2-4, with 11 positions matching TRBD2. CDR1 MNHEY and CDR2 SVGAGI come from the germline V gene. V gave up 6 bases and J gave up 7 bases; unmatched junction bases: 5. The CDR3 is 14 residues long. DNA for the CDR3: TGTGCCAGCAGCTCCGGGACTAGCGGTAACATTCAGTACTTC. This gives the protein CASSSGTSGNIQYF.